These 13 T cell receptor beta chains were all obtained from the same sample, sequenced in a study of Graves' ophthalmopathy and Graves' hyperthyroidism. Amplification of the TCR beta CDR3 regions used RNA transcripts (as template). HTBI-primed first-round RT-PCR preceded second-round multiplex PCR. MiXCR, applied by TCRdb to the multiplex PCR reads, yields one record per CDR3 protein. The sample holds over a million distinct CDR3 sequences; less than 45% are singletons and the top ten take more than 9.5%. The sequencing sample was made of peripheral blood or thyroid tissue (not recorded which). The receptors come from an adult man with Graves' hyperthyroidism.

This rearrangement joins TRBV6-5 to TRBJ2-7; possibly TRBD2 for D (5 bases). The CDR3 length is 14 residues. V was cut by 2 bases and J by 3 bases, with 11 bases left in between. Germline CDR1 MNHEY, CDR2 SVGAGI. The chain's CDR3 is CASSYGAVGYEQYF. The CDR3 bases are TGTGCCAGCAGTTACGGAGCGGTCGGCTACGAGCAGTACTTC.

The chain joins TRBV2 to TRBJ1-5, with TRBD1 identical over 9 bases. Germline loops: CDR1 SNHLY, CDR2 FYNNEI. Trimming cost V 7 bases and J 0 bases; bases outside gene matches: 10. This CDR3 has 17 residues. CDR3 nucleotides: TGTGCCAGCAAGGACAGGGGTAAAGCCCATAGCAATCAGCCCCAGCATTTT. It specifies CASKDRGKAHSNQPQHF.

CDR3 in DNA: TGCGCCAGCAGCTTCGGACTGGGGGGCTACAATGAGCAGTTCTTT. It codes for CASSFGLGGYNEQFF. This chain links TRBV5-1 with TRBJ1-1; TRBD1 might be the D (6 bases). V was clipped by 2 bases and J by 14 bases, with 25 bases between them. This CDR3 spans 15 amino acids. CDR1 and CDR2 from the germline V gene are SGHRS and YFSETQ.

A word on this clonotype: A much larger clone sits a single nucleotide away, making a read error possible. The CDR3 loop is CASSLAGDPEAFF. In DNA, the CDR3 is TGTGCCAGCAGTTTAGCAGGGGACCCTGAAGCTTTCTTT. The chain carries TRBV10-3 and TRBJ1-1; maybe TRBD1 (6 bases). This CDR3 is built from 13 residues. CDR1 and CDR2 from the germline V gene are ENHRY and SYGVKD.

The J gene is TRBJ1-2, the V gene TRBV29-1; no clear D gene. The CDR3 consists of 12 residues. Germline-derived CDR1 and CDR2 are SQVTM and ANQGSEA. V shed 6 bases and J shed 5 bases, with 13 bases lying between them. CDR3 loop: CSVAEGTYGYTF. The CDR3, as DNA: TGCAGCGTCGCGGAGGGAACGTATGGCTACACCTTC.

V gene TRBV2 combines with J gene TRBJ1-5; 8 positions match TRBD1. Germline V gene data show CDR1 as SNHLY and CDR2 as FYNNEI. This CDR3 is 18 amino acids long. The V segment lost 8 bases and the J segment 2 bases; nucleotides outside the gene matches: 17. CDR3 sequence (DNA): TGTGCCAGCGGTCGACAGGGGCAGGGGACTGATGGCAATCAGCCCCAGCATTTT. Translating gives CASGRQGQGTDGNQPQHF.

The sample holds a few counts of this clonotype. The chain joins TRBV2 to TRBJ2-7; D perhaps matches TRBD2 (6 bases). Trimming stripped 5 bases from V and 6 bases from J, with 17 bases between. The CDR3 consists of 14 residues. Looked up from germline, CDR1 is SNHLY and CDR2 is FYNNEI. CDR3 region: CASSFGTPPGEQYF. The CDR3 nucleotides read TGTGCCAGCAGTTTTGGGACTCCCCCTGGCGAGCAGTACTTC.

Many counts were recorded for this clonotype. The chain links TRBV15 to TRBJ1-1; weak D call: TRBD1 (6 bases). The CDR3 has 15 amino acids. V dropped 1 base and J dropped 0 bases, with 9 bases sitting between them. CDR1 LNHNV and CDR2 YYDKDF come from the germline V gene (reference sequence). The CDR3 DNA is TGTGCCACCAGCAGAGTTCAGGGGATGAACACTGAAGCTTTCTTT. Translation gives CATSRVQGMNTEAFF.

This clonotype turned up a few times. This chain uses TRBV11-2 with TRBJ2-5; weak D call: TRBD1 (5 bases). V lost 2 bases and J lost 2, with 9 bases in between. The CDR3 sequence is 14 residues long. Germline lookup yields CDR1 SGHAT and CDR2 FQNNGV. The CDR3 here is CASSLNSGQETQYF. The CDR3 DNA reads as TGTGCCAGCAGCTTAAACTCAGGGCAAGAGACCCAGTACTTC.

In its sample, this clonotype was seen a few times. The chain recombines TRBV10-3 with TRBJ2-3; D call uncertain. The V and J ends lost 10 bases and 1 base respectively, with 15 bases between them. In germline, CDR1 is ENHRY, CDR2 SYGVKD. This CDR3 spans 14 amino acids. CDR3 region: CASMVRQRTDTQYF. CDR3 DNA sequence: TGTGCCAGCATGGTTAGGCAGCGCACAGATACGCAGTATTTT.

As concerns this clonotype: An end of the junction differs from the germline gene, which may be a read error. This chain uses TRBV6-5 with TRBJ1-5; 7 positions match TRBD1. Germline V lookup: CDR1 MNHEY, CDR2 SVGAGI. The CDR3 is made up of 15 amino acids. CDR3 residues: CAITRGQTPNRPQHF. The DNA for the CDR3 is TGTGCCATCACCCGGGGACAGACTCCCAATCGGCCCCAGCATTTT.

As concerns this clonotype: No DNA is shown, since the ends of the CDR3 on it are uncertain; the CDR3 is the one TCRdb lists. This rearrangement joins TRBV25-1 to TRBJ1-2; the DNA was not used to check the table's D call, TRBD1. Looked up from germline, CDR1 is MGHDK and CDR2 is SYGVNS. The CDR3 is made up of 16 amino acids, end residues included. The CDR3 spells CACSASGTGRNYGYTF.

This clonotype was counted only a few times. The chain recombines TRBV15 with TRBJ1-1; D remains unclear. Trimming removed 3 bases from V and 0 bases from J, with 17 bases in between. This CDR3 has 17 residues. Germline V gene lookup returns CDR1 LNHNV and CDR2 YYDKDF (reference sequence). The CDR3 DNA follows: TGTGCCACCAGCAGTTTTGGGTGGGCGACTCTGAACACTGAAGCTTTCTTT. As protein: CATSSFGWATLNTEAFF. Full variable domain (outside the CDR3, taken from reference TRBV15 and TRBJ1-1): DAMVIQNPRYQVTQFGKPVTLSCSQTLNHNVMYWYQQKSSQAPKLLFHYYDKDFNNEADTPDNFQSRRPNTSFCFLDIRSPGLGDTAMYLCATSSFGWATLNTEAFFGQGTRLTVV.